This T cell receptor (beta chain) is from a study of CD4 T cells in relation to SARS-CoV-2 and coronaviruses. Study-wide context: TCR beta CDR3s were sequenced after approximately ten-day antigen culture of PBMCs.

Sequencing was performed with immunoSEQ multiplex PCR; in TCRdb, only in-frame clones are kept and a portion is missing. The sample includes tens of thousands of clones, about 71% of them seen just once. Unexposed donor CD4+ T cells date from about 2011-2018, before the COVID-19 pandemic. The cells were cultured for around ten days before CD4+ T cells were isolated. Testing used SARS-CoV-2 S/N and four cold-coronavirus spikes on unexposed-donor CD4+ T cells, cells permitting. About 1.9 million PBMCs per well were cultured with 8.5 to 10 IU/ml IL-2. CDR3 length: 16 amino acids. Trimming pared 4 bases from V and 8 bases from J, leaving 22 bases between. Germline CDR1 and CDR2: SGHNT and YYREEE (reference sequence). Comment on this clone: Its antigen is not known.

Whole-study results and caveats: Around two thirds of donors had memory CD4+ clonotypes crossrecognizing SARS-CoV-2 and common cold coronavirus spike.

This chain links TRBV5-4 with TRBJ2-1; TRBD2 is a possible D gene (6 bases). The sequence was collected from a human donor in good health. Sequenced material: CD4+ T cells from PBMCs, cultured in vitro. The CDR3 DNA reads as TGTGCCAGCAGCCCCCGACCCGGGACCTGGGGGGATGAGCAGTTCTTC. This encodes CASSPRPGTWGDEQFF. The whole variable domain, filled in from reference TRBV5-4 and TRBJ2-1, reads ETGVTQSPTHLIKTRGQQVTLRCSSQSGHNTVSWYQQALGQGPQFIFQYYREEENGRGNFPPRFSGLQFPNYSSELNVNALELDDSALYLCASSPRPGTWGDEQFFGPGTRLTVL.